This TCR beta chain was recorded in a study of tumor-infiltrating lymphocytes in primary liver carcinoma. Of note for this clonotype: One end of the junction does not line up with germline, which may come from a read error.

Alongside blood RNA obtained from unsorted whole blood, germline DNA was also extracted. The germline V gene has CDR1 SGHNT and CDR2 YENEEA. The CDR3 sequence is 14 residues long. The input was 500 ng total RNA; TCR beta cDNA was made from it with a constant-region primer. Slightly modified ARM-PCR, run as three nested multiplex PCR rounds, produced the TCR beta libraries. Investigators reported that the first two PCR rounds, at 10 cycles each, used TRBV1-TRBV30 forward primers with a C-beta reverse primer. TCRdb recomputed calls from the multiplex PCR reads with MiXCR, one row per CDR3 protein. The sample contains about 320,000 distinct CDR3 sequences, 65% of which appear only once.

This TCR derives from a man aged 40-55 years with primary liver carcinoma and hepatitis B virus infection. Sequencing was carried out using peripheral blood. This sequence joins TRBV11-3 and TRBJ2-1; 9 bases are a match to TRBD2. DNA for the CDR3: TGTGCCAGTAGCTTAGCGGGAGCGTTAAATGAGCAGTTCTTC. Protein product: CASSLAGALNEQFF.